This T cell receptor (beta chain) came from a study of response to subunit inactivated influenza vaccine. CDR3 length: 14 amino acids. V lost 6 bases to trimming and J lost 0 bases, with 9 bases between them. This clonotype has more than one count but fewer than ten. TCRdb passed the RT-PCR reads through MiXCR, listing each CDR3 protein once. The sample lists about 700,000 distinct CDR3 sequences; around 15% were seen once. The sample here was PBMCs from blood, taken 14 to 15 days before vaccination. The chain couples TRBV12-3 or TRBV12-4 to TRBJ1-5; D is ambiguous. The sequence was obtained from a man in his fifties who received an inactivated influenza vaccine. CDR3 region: CASSTGDSNQPQHF. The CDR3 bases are TGTGCCAGCAGCACCGGGGATAGCAATCAGCCCCAGCATTTT.